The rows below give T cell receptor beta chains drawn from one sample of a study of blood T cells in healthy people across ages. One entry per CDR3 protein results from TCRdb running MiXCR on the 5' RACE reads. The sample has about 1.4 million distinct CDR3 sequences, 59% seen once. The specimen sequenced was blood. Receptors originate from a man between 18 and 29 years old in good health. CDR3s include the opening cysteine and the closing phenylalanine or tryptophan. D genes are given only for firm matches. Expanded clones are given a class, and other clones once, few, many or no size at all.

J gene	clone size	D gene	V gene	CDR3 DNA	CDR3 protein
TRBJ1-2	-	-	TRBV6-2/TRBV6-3	TGTGCCGGCAGTTACTCCAAAGACCTCCGGGGCTACACCTTC	CAGSYSKDLRGYTF
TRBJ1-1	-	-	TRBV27	TGTGCCAGCAGGGCGGGAATTCGCGCTGAAGCTTTCTTT	CASRAGIRAEAFF
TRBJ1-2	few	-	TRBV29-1	TGCAGCGTTGATGCCTACGGGGATGGCTACACCTTC	CSVDAYGDGYTF
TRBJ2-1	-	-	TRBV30	TGTGCCTGGACCGGGAGTGGGAATGAGCAGTTCTTC	CAWTGSGNEQFF
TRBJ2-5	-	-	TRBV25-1	TGTGCCAGCAGTCTCCAGGAGGTCCAAGAGACCCAGTACTTC	CASSLQEVQETQYF
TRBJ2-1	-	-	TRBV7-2	TGTGCCAGCAGCTTTCTACAGGTGTCTAATGAGCAGTTCTTC	CASSFLQVSNEQFF
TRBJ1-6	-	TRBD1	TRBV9	TGTGCCAGCAGCGCACCGGACAGGGGAGATTCACCCCTCCACTTT	CASSAPDRGDSPLHF
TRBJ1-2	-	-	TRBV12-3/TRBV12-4	TGTGCCAGCAGTTTAAAGGGAAATCGGGTGAATGGCTACACCTTC	CASSLKGNRVNGYTF
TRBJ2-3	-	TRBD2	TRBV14	TGTGCCAGCAGCCAAGCGAAGGGACTAGCGACCGATACGCAGTATTTT	CASSQAKGLATDTQYF
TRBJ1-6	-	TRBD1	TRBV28	TGTGCCAGCAGTGCGAGACAGGGTGGTTTCTATAATTCACCCCTCCACTTT	CASSARQGGFYNSPLHF
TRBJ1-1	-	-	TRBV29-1	TGCAGCGTCGAATCGGCAGGGCTTAACACTGAAGCTTTCTTT	CSVESAGLNTEAFF
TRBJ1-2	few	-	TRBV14	TGTGCCAGCAGCCAAAGTGGTCGTGGCTACACCTTC	CASSQSGRGYTF
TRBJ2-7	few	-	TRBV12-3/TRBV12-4	TGTGCCAGCAGTTTCGGACTCGAAGAGCAGTACTTC	CASSFGLEEQYF
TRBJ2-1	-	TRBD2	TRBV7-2	TGTGCCAGCAGCTTAGGCGGGCGGGGGGGCAATGAGCAGTTCTTC	CASSLGGRGGNEQFF
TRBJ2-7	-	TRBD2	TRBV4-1	TGCGCCAGCAGCCACGATACCCGGACTAGCGTAACCTTCTACGAGCAGTACTTC	CASSHDTRTSVTFYEQYF
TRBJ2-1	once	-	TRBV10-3	TGTGCCATCAGTGACGTCGGGGAAGAGACCCAGTTCTTC	CAISDVGEETQFF
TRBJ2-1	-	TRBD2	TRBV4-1	TGCGCCAGCAGCCAAATCCCTGCGGGACTAGTCGGCAATGAGCAGTTCTTC	CASSQIPAGLVGNEQFF
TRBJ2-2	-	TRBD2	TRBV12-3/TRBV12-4	TGTGCCAGCACGACTAGCGGGAGGTCGGGCACCGGGGAGCTGTTTTTT	CASTTSGRSGTGELFF
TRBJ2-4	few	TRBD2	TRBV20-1	TGCAGTGCCGGCGGCCCCCGACTAGCGAACATTCAGTACTTC	CSAGGPRLANIQYF
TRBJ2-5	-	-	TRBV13	TGTGCCAGCAGCACACTAGCTGGGACCCAGTACTTC	CASSTLAGTQYF
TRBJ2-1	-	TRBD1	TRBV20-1	TGCAGTGCACCCCCGGGGACAGGGTTGTACAATGAGCAGTTCTTC	CSAPPGTGLYNEQFF
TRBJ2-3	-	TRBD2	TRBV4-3	TGCGCCAGCAGCCAAGATAGCGGGACTAGCACAGATACGCAGTATTTT	CASSQDSGTSTDTQYF
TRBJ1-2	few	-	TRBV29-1	TGCAGCGTTGAAGATCTAGGGGATGGCTACACCTTC	CSVEDLGDGYTF
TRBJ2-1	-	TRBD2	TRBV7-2	TGTGCCAGCAGCCCATCAACTAGCGGGTACTCCTACAATGAGCAGTTCTTC	CASSPSTSGYSYNEQFF
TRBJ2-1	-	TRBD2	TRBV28	TGTGCCAGCAGCATGACGGGAGGGGCGTCGGGTGAGCAGTTCTTC	CASSMTGGASGEQFF
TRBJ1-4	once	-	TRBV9	TGTGCCAGCAGCGTAGATGGGACTGAAAAACTGTTTTTT	CASSVDGTEKLFF
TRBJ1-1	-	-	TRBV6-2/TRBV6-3	TGTGCCAGCAGGGGCTCAGTGAACACTGAAGCTTTCTTT	CASRGSVNTEAFF
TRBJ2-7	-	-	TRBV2	TGTGCCAGCAGAAAGGGGGAACAGTTCTCCTACGAGCAGTACTTC	CASRKGEQFSYEQYF
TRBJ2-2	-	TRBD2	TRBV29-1	TGCAGCGTTTCCCCTCGGGGGGTAGGCACCGGGGAGCTGTTTTTT	CSVSPRGVGTGELFF
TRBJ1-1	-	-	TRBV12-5	TGTGCTAGTGGTTCCGGGACCCGCGACACTGAAGCTTTCTTT	CASGSGTRDTEAFF
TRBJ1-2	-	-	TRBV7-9	TGTGCCAGCAGCTTAGGGGCTGGACGGACTTATGGCTATGGCTACACCTTC	CASSLGAGRTYGYGYTF
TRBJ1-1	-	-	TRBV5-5	TGTGCCAGCGTCCAGTGGGCGAACACTGAAGCTTTCTTT	CASVQWANTEAFF
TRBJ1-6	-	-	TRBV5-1	TGCGCCAGCAGTCGAAGCGGTAGCTCCTATAATTCACCCCTCCACTTT	CASSRSGSSYNSPLHF
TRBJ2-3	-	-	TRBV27	TGTGCCAGCAGTTTTACACACACAGATACGCAGTATTTT	CASSFTHTDTQYF
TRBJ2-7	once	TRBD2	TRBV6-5	TGTGCCAGCAGGGAGAATAGCGGGGACTCCTACGAGCAGTACTTC	CASRENSGDSYEQYF
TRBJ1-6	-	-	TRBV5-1	TGCGCCAGCAGCCCACAGGGATCGATGGCGAATTCACCCCTCCACTTT	CASSPQGSMANSPLHF
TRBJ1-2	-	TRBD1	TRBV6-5	TGTGCCAGCAGTTACTCGAGGGACAGAAACTATGGCTACACCTTC	CASSYSRDRNYGYTF
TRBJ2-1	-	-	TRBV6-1	TGTGCCAGCATAATAGAAGGGGGGGCAAGGTATGAGCAGTTCTTC	CASIIEGGARYEQFF
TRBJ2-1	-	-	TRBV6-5	TGTGCCAGCAGTTATGCTGCGAAGTACCTCAATGAGCAGTTCTTC	CASSYAAKYLNEQFF
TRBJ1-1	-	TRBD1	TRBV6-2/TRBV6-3	TGTGCCAGCAGTTACCGGACAGGGAGAACGAACACTGAAGCTTTCTTT	CASSYRTGRTNTEAFF
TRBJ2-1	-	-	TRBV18	TGTGCCAGCTCACCGAAAGGGGAGCTGGACAGCGACTTCTACAATGAGCAGTTCTTC	CASSPKGELDSDFYNEQFF
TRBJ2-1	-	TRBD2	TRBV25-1	TGTGCCAGCAGTGGCGGGACTAGCGGTTCCAATGAGCAGTTCTTC	CASSGGTSGSNEQFF
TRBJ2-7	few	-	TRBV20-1	TGCAGTGCTAGGACTTCTAGCTCCTACGAGCAGTACTTC	CSARTSSSYEQYF
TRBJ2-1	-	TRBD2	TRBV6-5	TGTGCCAGCAGTTACAATCCTCTGGCGGGGGGAAACAATGAGCAGTTCTTC	CASSYNPLAGGNNEQFF
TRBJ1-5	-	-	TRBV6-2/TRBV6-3	TGTGCCAGCAGTTTCTTCGGGGATCAGCCCCAGCATTTT	CASSFFGDQPQHF
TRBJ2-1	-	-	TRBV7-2	TGTGCCAGCAGCTTAGGCCAGACGGATGAGCAGTTCTTC	CASSLGQTDEQFF
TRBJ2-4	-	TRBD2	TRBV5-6	TGTGCCAGCACGGCCGGGGGGGGGCGATCCAAAAACATTCAGTACTTC	CASTAGGGRSKNIQYF